This passage covers 30 T cell receptor beta chains from one sample sequenced in a study of blood T cell repertoires in COVID-19. Produced via immunoSEQ multiplex PCR; TCRdb's table is partial and in-frame only. The profile shows 250,000 or so clones, around four fifths of them singletons. Input material: peripheral blood. All receptors derive from a woman aged 60-75 years with active or convalescent COVID-19.

V usage is TRBV27 and J usage is TRBJ1-5, with 10 bases that match TRBD1. The CDR3 extends over 15 amino acids. V dropped 4 bases and J dropped 2; count of bases not matched to a gene: 2. CDR1 and CDR2 (germline): MNHEY, SMNVEV (reference sequence). DNA of the CDR3: TGTGCCAGCAGTTATGGACAGGGGGGCAATCAGCCCCAGCATTTT. Translation gives CASSYGQGGNQPQHF.

The chain recombines TRBV7-9 with TRBJ2-1; 8 bases map to TRBD2. V lost 2 bases to trimming and J lost 5 bases; unmatched junction nucleotides: 11. The CDR3 consists of 17 residues. The germline V gene encodes CDR1 SEHNR and CDR2 FQNEAQ (reference sequence). CDR3 in amino acids: CASSLWGRTSSHNEQFF. The CDR3 region has the DNA TGTGCCAGCAGCTTATGGGGGCGGACTAGCAGTCACAATGAGCAGTTCTTC.

The chain combines TRBV5-1 with TRBJ1-1, with D possibly matching TRBD1 (6 bases). Germline V gene lookup returns CDR1 SGHRS and CDR2 YFSETQ. Trimming shortened V by 0 bases and J by 1 base, and 13 bases separated the two germline ends. The CDR3 contains 16 residues. Here the CDR3 reads CASSLVDRQANTEAFF. The CDR3 DNA follows: TGCGCCAGCAGCTTGGTCGATAGACAGGCGAACACTGAAGCTTTCTTT.

V and J are TRBV5-4 and TRBJ2-7, with D unclear. Trimming shortened V by 0 bases and J by 0 bases, and 13 bases separated the two germline ends. The CDR3 sequence is 16 residues long. Per the germline V gene, CDR1 is SGHNT and CDR2 is YYREEE (reference sequence). The CDR3 loop is CASSLAGTVSSYEQYF. CDR3 nucleotide sequence: TGTGCCAGCAGCTTGGCGGGTACTGTTAGCTCCTACGAGCAGTACTTC.

The rearrangement links TRBV7-9 to TRBJ1-3, with D tentatively TRBD1 (5 bases). CDR1 and CDR2 (germline): SEHNR, FQNEAQ (reference sequence). V lost 6 bases and J lost 4, with 16 bases in between. The CDR3 loop spans 15 amino acids. The CDR3 region is CASRPRLGPGNTIYF. CDR3 coding DNA: TGTGCCAGCAGGCCTCGCCTGGGGCCCGGAAACACCATATATTTT.

This clone was counted a few times. This chain connects TRBV10-1 to TRBJ2-1, with 9 positions matching TRBD2. V lost 7 bases and J lost 7; bases outside the gene matches: 11. This CDR3 spans 15 amino acids. The germline gives CDR1 WNHNN, CDR2 SYGVQD (reference sequence). Here the CDR3 reads CASKAGGPDGNEQFF. The CDR3 DNA sequence: TGCGCCAGCAAGGCGGGAGGGCCCGATGGGAATGAGCAGTTCTTC.

Notes on this clone: The DNA is left out, because the CDR3 cannot be placed on it with certainty; the CDR3 is given as TCRdb lists it. This rearrangement joins TRBV5-3 to TRBJ2-2; the DNA was not used to check the table's D call, TRBD2. TRBV5-3 is reported as an ORF; its role is uncertain. The CDR3 comprises 16 residues, both ends counted. The CDR3 loop is CARSLKREYVPGSCFF.

The chain employs TRBV2 and TRBJ2-1; 12 nucleotides align to TRBD2. Trimming at V came to 7 bases and at J to 8 bases, leaving 9 bases not matched to a gene. CDR3 length: 15 amino acids. Germline values: CDR1 SNHLY, CDR2 FYNNEI. The CDR3 region has the DNA TGTGCCAGCACCATGACTAGCGGGAGATGGGATGAGCAGTTCTTC. Translated, it gives CASTMTSGRWDEQFF.

The V gene is TRBV5-1, the J gene TRBJ2-3; D gene unclear. Germline V gives CDR1 SGHRS, CDR2 YFSETQ. V was cut by 2 bases and J by 0 bases, with 10 bases left in between. The CDR3 covers 15 residues. Here the CDR3 reads CASSLQISSTDTQYF. CDR3 DNA: TGCGCCAGCAGCTTACAGATTTCTAGCACAGATACGCAGTATTTT.

CDR3 nucleotide sequence: TGTGCCAGCAGTTTCAGGGAGACCCAGTACTTC. As protein: CASSFRETQYF. This chain uses TRBV25-1 with TRBJ2-5; D remains unclear. Germline-derived CDR1 and CDR2 are MGHDK and SYGVNS. V was shortened by 5 bases and J by 5 bases, with 6 bases between the two germline ends. CDR3 length equals 11 residues.

This clone appeared a few times. The chain has TRBV7-2 and TRBJ1-6; the D is unclear. The CDR3 consists of 15 residues. Germline V gene sequence: CDR1 SGHTA, CDR2 FQGNSA. V lost 1 base and J 7 bases, leaving 11 bases between the germline ends. CDR3 sequence (DNA): TGTGCCAGCAGCTTAGGCCCGACAAGGAATTCACCCCTCCACTTT. It is translated as CASSLGPTRNSPLHF.

J is TRBJ2-5 and V is TRBV18; 7 bases fit TRBD1. V dropped 5 bases and J dropped 5; count of bases not matched to a gene: 11. Germline V CDR1 and CDR2: KGHSH, LQKENI. The CDR3 spans 15 residues. As DNA, the CDR3 is TGTGCCAGCTCATCTCTCCGACAGGGACCGGAGACCCAGTACTTC. Residues: CASSSLRQGPETQYF.

This sequence joins TRBV28 and TRBJ1-5; D call uncertain. Germline assignment: CDR1 MDHEN and CDR2 SYDVKM. This CDR3 has 12 amino acids. Trimming removed 5 bases from V and 9 bases from J, with 11 bases in between. The CDR3 DNA reads TGTGCCAGCAGTCCCCCCCGGGGGCCCCAGCATTTT. Protein product: CASSPPRGPQHF.

The CDR3 coding sequence is TGTGCCACCAGTGTCTCTTGGGGTGGAGAAGGGGGGGAAAAGGAGACCCAGTACTTC. Translation gives CATSVSWGGEGGEKETQYF. This sequence joins TRBV24-1 and TRBJ2-5; the D gene is possibly TRBD2 (7 bases). Trimming stripped 5 bases from V and 5 bases from J, with 29 bases between. Germline CDR1 KGHDR, CDR2 SFDVKD. The length of the CDR3 is 19 residues.

The chain combines TRBV11-3 with TRBJ2-3; a weak D match, TRBD1 (7 bases). The length of the CDR3 is 14 residues. Germline CDR1 reads SGHNT; CDR2 reads YENEEA. V was trimmed by 5 bases and J by 4 bases, leaving 13 bases between them. The CDR3 nucleotides read TGTGCCAGCAGCAAAATCAGGGGGGCAGATACGCAGTATTTT. Encoded protein: CASSKIRGADTQYF.

The rearrangement links TRBV18 to TRBJ2-1; the match to TRBD2 covers 11 bases. The CDR3 consists of 15 residues. The V gene end was trimmed by 3 bases and the J gene end by 10 bases; junction bases not matched to a gene: 8. Germline V CDR1 and CDR2: KGHSH, LQKENI. The CDR3 DNA follows: TGTGCCAGCTCACCTAGCGGGGGGGCCTTCGGGGAGCAGTTCTTC. Translating it yields CASSPSGGAFGEQFF.

V is TRBV6-1 and J is TRBJ2-5, with D possibly TRBD1 on 5 matching bases. Germline CDR1 MNHNS, CDR2 SASEGT. The CDR3 covers 15 residues. Trimming left V 0 bases short and J 4 bases short, with 12 bases between. The CDR3 nucleotides read TGTGCCAGCAGTGAAGCGCGCTCAGGGCCAGAGACCCAGTACTTC. It codes for CASSEARSGPETQYF.

The rearrangement joins TRBV9 to TRBJ2-2; TRBD1 might be the D (5 bases). The germline V gene has CDR1 SGDLS and CDR2 YYNGEE. CDR3 size: 16 residues. Trimming left V 3 bases short and J 0 bases short, with 12 bases between. CDR3 nucleotide sequence: TGTGCCAGCAGCGAAAGGCAGGGCCCGAACACCGGGGAGCTGTTTTTT. Translation gives CASSERQGPNTGELFF.

In this sample, this clone turned up a few times. The gene calls are TRBV4-1 and TRBJ2-2; D gene ambiguous. V lost 0 bases, J lost 1 base, and 6 bases lay in between. The germline V gene has CDR1 MGHRA and CDR2 YSYEKL. The length of the CDR3 is 15 residues. CDR3 loop: CASSQDSRNTGELFF. CDR3 bases: TGCGCCAGCAGCCAAGATTCCAGGAACACCGGGGAGCTGTTTTTT.

This sequence joins TRBV4-1 and TRBJ1-4; tentative D call: TRBD1 (5 bases). Germline CDR1 reads MGHRA; CDR2 reads YSYEKL. The ends were cut back, 1 base at V and 10 bases at J, with 16 bases in the middle. This CDR3 comprises 15 residues. The CDR3 is CASSQGWGEDGKLFF. The DNA for the CDR3 is TGCGCCAGCAGCCAAGGATGGGGGGAAGATGGAAAACTGTTTTTT.

CDR3 nucleotide sequence: TGTGCCAGCAGTGTGGGGAGGGCGGGTGAAGCTTTCTTT. Translation: CASSVGRAGEAFF. The J gene is TRBJ1-1, the V gene TRBV2; D is unresolved. V shed 4 bases and J shed 7 bases, with 13 bases lying between them. This CDR3 comprises 13 residues. The germline CDR1 and CDR2 sequences are SNHLY and FYNNEI.

The chain has TRBV4-2 and TRBJ2-3; D is perhaps TRBD2 (5 bases). Germline V gives CDR1 LGHNA, CDR2 YNFKEQ. V dropped 4 bases and J dropped 2 bases, with 13 bases sitting between them. The length of the CDR3 is 15 residues. CDR3 amino acids: CASSPPTRATDTQYF. In DNA, the CDR3 is TGTGCCAGCAGCCCACCAACTAGGGCCACAGATACGCAGTATTTT.

The rearrangement joins TRBV11-2 to TRBJ2-7; the match to TRBD2 covers 8 bases. The CDR3 extends over 18 amino acids. Germline V lookup: CDR1 SGHAT, CDR2 FQNNGV. CDR3 sequence (DNA): TGCGCCAGCAGCTTACCCACCGGGGGGGGAAAGGGGGAATACGAGCAGTACGTC. This sequence encodes CASSLPTGGGKGEYEQYV.

The J gene is TRBJ2-7, the V gene TRBV7-6, with 10 nucleotides matching TRBD1. The CDR3 length is 18 residues. The germline gives CDR1 SGHVS, CDR2 FNYEAQ. V shed 1 base and J 3 bases; nucleotides not matched to a gene: 12. The CDR3 reads CASSLGVGTGDLVYEQYF. CDR3 in DNA: TGTGCCAGCAGCTTAGGGGTCGGGACAGGGGATCTTGTCTACGAGCAGTACTTC.

V gene TRBV28 combines with J gene TRBJ2-3; 7 nucleotides align to TRBD2. The V segment lost 7 bases and the J segment 6 bases; nucleotides outside the gene matches: 10. Germline CDR1 reads MDHEN; CDR2 reads SYDVKM. CDR3 length equals 14 residues. Here the CDR3 DNA reads TGTGCCAGCACCCAGACTAGCCCGTCCGATACGCAGTATTTT. Translation: CASTQTSPSDTQYF.

V is TRBV7-2 and J is TRBJ1-4; D is unresolved. The CDR3 totals 16 residues. Germline assignment: CDR1 SGHTA and CDR2 FQGNSA. V lost 5 bases to trimming and J lost 0 bases, with 13 bases between them. The CDR3: CASSPGPVPTNEKLFF. The CDR3 bases are TGTGCCAGCAGCCCAGGCCCGGTCCCAACTAATGAAAAACTGTTTTTT. Supplemented by reference TRBV7-2 and TRBJ1-4, the full variable domain reads GAGVSQSPSNKVTEKGKDVELRCDPISGHTALYWYRQSLGQGLEFLIYFQGNSAPDKSGLPSDRFSAERTGGSVSTLTIQRTQQEDSAVYLCASSPGPVPTNEKLFFGSGTQLSVL.

The chain has TRBV29-1 and TRBJ1-1; D unclear. This CDR3 is built from 10 residues. V was shortened by 8 bases and J by 3 bases, with 7 bases between the two germline ends. In germline, CDR1 is SQVTM, CDR2 ANQGSEA. CDR3 coding DNA: TGCAGCAGTGGAGACACTGAAGCTTTCTTT. As protein: CSSGDTEAFF.

The rearrangement uses TRBV7-2 and TRBJ2-3, with D unresolved. The CDR3 has 15 residues. CDR1 SGHTA and CDR2 FQGNSA come from the germline V gene. V dropped 5 bases and J dropped 4 bases, with 16 bases sitting between them. The CDR3, as DNA: TGTGCCAGCAGCCTAAGCCTGTCGTCGGCAGATACGCAGTATTTT. This codes for CASSLSLSSADTQYF.

This chain joins TRBV11-3 and TRBJ2-7; 10 bases are a match to TRBD2. V lost 1 base, J lost 0 bases, and 9 bases stayed unmatched. The length of the CDR3 is 18 residues. CDR1 and CDR2 from the germline V gene are SGHNT and YENEEA. The CDR3 reads CASSLVGLAVASSYEQYF. CDR3 DNA: TGTGCCAGCAGCTTAGTAGGACTAGCGGTTGCGAGCTCCTACGAGCAGTACTTC.

The V and J genes are TRBV19 and TRBJ2-7; 8 bases are shared with TRBD1. With 3 bases clipped from V and 2 bases from J, the junction kept 12 bases outside the gene matches. There are 17 residues in the CDR3. Germline V gene data show CDR1 as LNHDA and CDR2 as SQIVND (reference sequence). CDR3 region: CASSMRGRTGSPYEQYF. CDR3 in DNA: TGTGCCAGTAGTATGAGGGGCCGGACAGGGAGTCCCTACGAGCAGTACTTC. Complete variable domain (other parts from reference TRBV19 and TRBJ2-7): DGGITQSPKYLFRKEGQNVTLSCEQNLNHDAMYWYRQDPGQGLRLIYYSQIVNDFQKGDIAEGYSVSREKKESFPLTVTSAQKNPTAFYLCASSMRGRTGSPYEQYFGPGTRLTVT.